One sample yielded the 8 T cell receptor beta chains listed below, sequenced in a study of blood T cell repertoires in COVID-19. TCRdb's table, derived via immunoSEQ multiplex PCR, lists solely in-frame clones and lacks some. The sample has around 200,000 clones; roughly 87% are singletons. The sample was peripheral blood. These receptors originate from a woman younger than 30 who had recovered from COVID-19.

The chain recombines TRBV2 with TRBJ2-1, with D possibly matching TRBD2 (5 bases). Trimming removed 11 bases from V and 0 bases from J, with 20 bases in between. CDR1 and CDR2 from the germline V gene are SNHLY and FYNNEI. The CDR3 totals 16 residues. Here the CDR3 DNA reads TGTGCCTCTTCAAGCGGCGGATTTAGCTCCTACAATGAGCAGTTCTTC. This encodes CASSSGGFSSYNEQFF.

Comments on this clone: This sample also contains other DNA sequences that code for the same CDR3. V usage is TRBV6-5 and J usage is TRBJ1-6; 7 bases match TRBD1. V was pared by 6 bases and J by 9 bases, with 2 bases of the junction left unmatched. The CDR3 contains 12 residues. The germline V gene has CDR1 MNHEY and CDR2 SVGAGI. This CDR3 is CASSHRGSPLHF. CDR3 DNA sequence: TGTGCCAGCAGCCACAGGGGTTCACCCCTCCACTTT.

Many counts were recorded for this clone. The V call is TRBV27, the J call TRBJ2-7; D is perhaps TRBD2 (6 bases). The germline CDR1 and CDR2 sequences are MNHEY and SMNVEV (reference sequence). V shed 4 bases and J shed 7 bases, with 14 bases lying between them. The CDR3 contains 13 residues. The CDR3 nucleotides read TGTGCCAGCAGTTCTGGACGGGGGAGGGAGCAGTACTTC. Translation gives CASSSGRGREQYF.

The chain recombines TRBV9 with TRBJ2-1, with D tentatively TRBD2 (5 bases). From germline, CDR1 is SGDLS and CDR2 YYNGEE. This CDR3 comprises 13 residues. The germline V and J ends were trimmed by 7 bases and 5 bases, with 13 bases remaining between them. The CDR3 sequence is CASRPVGDNEQFF. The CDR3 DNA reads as TGTGCCAGCCGCCCGGTGGGAGACAATGAGCAGTTCTTC. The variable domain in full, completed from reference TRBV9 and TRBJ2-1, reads DSGVTQTPKHLITATGQRVTLRCSPRSGDLSVYWYQQSLDQGLQFLIQYYNGEERAKGNILERFSAQQFPDLHSELNLSSLELGDSALYFCASRPVGDNEQFFGPGTRLTVL.

The DNA of the CDR3 is TGTGCCAGGAACCAGGAGGACGAGGGACACGCTGAAGCTTTCTTT. This gives the protein CARNQEDEGHAEAFF. The V and J genes are TRBV3-1 (or the pseudogene TRBV3-2) and TRBJ1-1; TRBD1 might be the D (6 bases). CDR1 LGHDT and CDR2 YNNKEL come from the germline V gene (reference sequence). V shed 9 bases and J shed 6 bases, with 23 bases lying between them. This CDR3 spans 15 amino acids.

The DNA for the CDR3 is TGTGCCAGTAGTTCTACCAGCGGGAGGGCGGGAGATACGCAGTATTTT. It encodes CASSSTSGRAGDTQYF. This chain connects TRBV19 to TRBJ2-3; 10 positions agree with TRBD2. The trim removed 5 bases at V and 5 bases at J, leaving 10 bases unmatched. The CDR3 loop spans 16 amino acids. The germline CDR1 and CDR2 sequences are LNHDA and SQIVND (reference sequence).

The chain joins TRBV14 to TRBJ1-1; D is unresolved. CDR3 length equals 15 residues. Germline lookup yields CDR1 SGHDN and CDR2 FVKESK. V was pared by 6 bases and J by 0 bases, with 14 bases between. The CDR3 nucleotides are TGTGCCAGCAGAAAGACGACACGTATGAACACTGAAGCTTTCTTT. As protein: CASRKTTRMNTEAFF.

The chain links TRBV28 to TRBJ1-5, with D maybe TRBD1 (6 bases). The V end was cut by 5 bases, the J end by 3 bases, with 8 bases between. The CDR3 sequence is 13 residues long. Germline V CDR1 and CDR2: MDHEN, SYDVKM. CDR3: CASSRQDNQPQHF. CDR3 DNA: TGTGCCAGCAGTCGACAGGACAATCAGCCCCAGCATTTT.